This T cell receptor beta chain was recovered during a study of post-analysis software for immune sequencing data. To note about this clonotype: Its antigen is still unknown.

Broader study findings: Elevated frequency relative to controls characterized four to six TRBV segments in patients, TRBV5-6, TRBV5-1 and TRBV20-1 among them. There was significantly lower normalized Chao1 diversity in multiple sclerosis patients than in controls. Strong co-clustering by F measure was seen for same-batch samples.

CDR1 and CDR2 from the germline V gene are MNHEY and SVGAGI. J was trimmed by 10 bases and V by 0 bases; bases with no gene match: 12. This CDR3 region has 16 residues. Built from TCR beta cDNA, the libraries had unique molecular identifiers in them. Some 500,000 cDNA molecules were recovered from an input of roughly 0.85 to 10 million T cells. In TCRdb, the PCR reads were re-called with MiXCR into one record per CDR3 protein. The data show fewer than 900,000 distinct CDR3 sequences, with just over 45% seen just once and roughly 4.9% held by the top ten. The source material was blood. This TCR was recovered from a girl aged 10 to 17 with multiple sclerosis. The chain links TRBV6-5 to TRBJ2-5; 9 bases line up with TRBD2. CDR3 loop: CASSYSRLAGLWDQYF. In DNA, the CDR3 is TGTGCCAGCAGTTACTCGAGGCTAGCGGGATTATGGGACCAGTACTTC.